A selection of T cell receptor beta chains follows, all from one sample in a study of Ad26.COV2.S vaccination and SARS-CoV-2 variants. The method was immunoSEQ multiplex PCR; TCRdb's version includes in-frame clones alone and lacks a portion of them. The table includes 350,000 to 500,000 clones, around nine tenths detected once. Sequences were derived from peripheral blood, sampled in a trial of Ad26.COV2.S vaccine versus placebo. Receptors were obtained from a person aged 18-60 years who received the Ad26.COV2.S COVID-19 vaccine or a placebo. The CDR3 runs from the conserved cysteine through the conserved F or W. The D gene is left open where the match is weak. Size tells how often a clone was seen (once, few, many) or the class of an expanded clone, and some rows leave it out.

D gene: .; V gene: TRBV29-1; clone size: .; J gene: TRBJ2-3; CDR3 DNA: TGCAGCGTTGAAGACCGGGGGTGGGTGTTT; CDR3 protein: CSVEDRGWVF
D gene: .; V gene: TRBV11-2; clone size: once; J gene: TRBJ2-5; CDR3 DNA: TGTGCCAGCAGCGTCGGACAACAAGAGACCCAGTACTTC; CDR3 protein: CASSVGQQETQYF
D gene: .; V gene: TRBV6-2/TRBV6-3; clone size: .; J gene: TRBJ1-5; CDR3 DNA: TGTGCCAGCAGTTACGGGGACCGGGGGCCCCAGCATTTT; CDR3 protein: CASSYGDRGPQHF
D gene: .; V gene: TRBV6-4; clone size: .; J gene: TRBJ2-1; CDR3 DNA: TGTGCCAGCAGTGTAGAGCGCGGAGACAATGAGCAGTTCTTC; CDR3 protein: CASSVERGDNEQFF
D gene: .; V gene: TRBV13; clone size: .; J gene: TRBJ1-1; CDR3 DNA: TGTGCCAGCACTTCCCATGCGGTCCGAGATGAAGCTTTCTTT; CDR3 protein: CASTSHAVRDEAFF
D gene: TRBD1; V gene: TRBV3-1/TRBV3-2; clone size: .; J gene: TRBJ2-2; CDR3 DNA: TGTGCCAGCAGCCTTGGACAGGGGGACACCGGGGAGCTGTTTTTT; CDR3 protein: CASSLGQGDTGELFF
D gene: .; V gene: TRBV5-1; clone size: .; J gene: TRBJ2-2; CDR3 DNA: TGCGCCAGCAGCTTGGCGTATACGAACACCGGGGAGCTGTTTTTT; CDR3 protein: CASSLAYTNTGELFF
D gene: .; V gene: TRBV5-5; clone size: .; J gene: TRBJ2-6; CDR3 DNA: TGTGCCAGCAGCTTGATCGGGGGCCCGACCTCTGGGGCCAACGTCCTGACTTTC; CDR3 protein: CASSLIGGPTSGANVLTF
D gene: .; V gene: TRBV6-2/TRBV6-3; clone size: .; J gene: TRBJ2-5; CDR3 DNA: TGTGCCAGCAGTTATAGCGCCAAGGAGACCCAGTACTTC; CDR3 protein: CASSYSAKETQYF
D gene: .; V gene: TRBV3-1/TRBV3-2; clone size: .; J gene: TRBJ1-1; CDR3 DNA: TGTGCCAGCAGCCCCCAGGGCGTTATGAACACTGAAGCTTTCTTT; CDR3 protein: CASSPQGVMNTEAFF
D gene: .; V gene: TRBV13; clone size: .; J gene: TRBJ2-7; CDR3 DNA: TGTGCCAGCAGCTTACTGAGTCGGCGGGGAAGCTCCTACGAGCAGTACTTC; CDR3 protein: CASSLLSRRGSSYEQYF
D gene: TRBD1; V gene: TRBV7-3; clone size: .; J gene: TRBJ1-4; CDR3 DNA: TGTGCCAGCAGCGAAACAGGGGACGGTGGGAAACTGTTTTTT; CDR3 protein: CASSETGDGGKLFF
D gene: TRBD1; V gene: TRBV5-5; clone size: .; J gene: TRBJ2-1; CDR3 DNA: TGTGCCAGCAGCTTGGTAGGGACAGGCTACAATGAGCAGTTCTTC; CDR3 protein: CASSLVGTGYNEQFF
D gene: TRBD1; V gene: TRBV27; clone size: once; J gene: TRBJ1-1; CDR3 DNA: TGTGCCAGCCTTCGGGGACAGTGGGGGACTGAAGCTTTCTTT; CDR3 protein: CASLRGQWGTEAFF
D gene: TRBD2; V gene: TRBV5-6; clone size: .; J gene: TRBJ2-7; CDR3 DNA: TGTGCCAGCAGCTTGATCGTTAGCGGGTCCTACGAGCAGTACTTC; CDR3 protein: CASSLIVSGSYEQYF
D gene: .; V gene: TRBV5-1; clone size: .; J gene: TRBJ2-2; CDR3 DNA: TGCGCCAGCAGCTCGGGTTGGATGAGGGGAGTTACCGGGGAGCTGTTTTTT; CDR3 protein: CASSSGWMRGVTGELFF
D gene: TRBD1; V gene: TRBV6-6; clone size: .; J gene: TRBJ2-5; CDR3 DNA: TGTGCCAGCACCGACAGGGGCTCCCGGGGGACCCAGTACTTC; CDR3 protein: CASTDRGSRGTQYF
D gene: .; V gene: TRBV4-3; clone size: .; J gene: TRBJ2-1; CDR3 DNA: TGCGCCAGCAGCCAAGATAGAAACAATGAGCAGTTCTTC; CDR3 protein: CASSQDRNNEQFF
D gene: TRBD2; V gene: TRBV7-8; clone size: .; J gene: TRBJ2-1; CDR3 DNA: TGTGCCAGCTCAACCCTAGCGGGGGGCTGGGATGAGCAGTTCTTC; CDR3 protein: CASSTLAGGWDEQFF
D gene: TRBD2; V gene: TRBV7-2; clone size: few; J gene: TRBJ2-3; CDR3 DNA: TGTGCCAGCAGCCCGACTAGCGGGGGGGCCTATACGCAGTATTTT; CDR3 protein: CASSPTSGGAYTQYF
D gene: .; V gene: TRBV24-1; clone size: .; J gene: TRBJ2-6; CDR3 DNA: TGTGCCACCAGTGTAGGGGACGGCTCTGGGGCCAACGTCCTGACTTTC; CDR3 protein: CATSVGDGSGANVLTF
D gene: .; V gene: TRBV5-6; clone size: once; J gene: TRBJ1-2; CDR3 DNA: TGTGCCAGCAGCTCGAAAACTCAGGGGAGTCTCGGCTACACCTTC; CDR3 protein: CASSSKTQGSLGYTF
D gene: TRBD1; V gene: TRBV6-5; clone size: .; J gene: TRBJ2-7; CDR3 DNA: TGTGCCAGCAGTAATGGACAGGGGTCCTCGTACGAGCAGTACTTC; CDR3 protein: CASSNGQGSSYEQYF
D gene: .; V gene: TRBV4-3; clone size: .; J gene: TRBJ2-3; CDR3 DNA: TGCGCCAGCAGCCAAGAAGGTCCCTACACTCTTCGGCCATCGGGGTATTTT; CDR3 protein: CASSQEGPYTLRPSGYF
D gene: .; V gene: TRBV5-1; clone size: once; J gene: TRBJ2-2; CDR3 DNA: TGCGCCAGCAGCCAGCCGACCGGGTCCGCCGGGGAGCTGTTTTTT; CDR3 protein: CASSQPTGSAGELFF
D gene: .; V gene: TRBV19; clone size: once; J gene: TRBJ2-3; CDR3 DNA: TGTGCCAGTAGTTCACCCGGGACACCAGACCGCACAGATACGCAGTATTTT; CDR3 protein: CASSSPGTPDRTDTQYF
D gene: .; V gene: TRBV6-5; clone size: .; J gene: TRBJ1-3; CDR3 DNA: TGTGCCAGTGGCCGGGGGGCCAACTCTGGAAACACCATATATTTT; CDR3 protein: CASGRGANSGNTIYF
D gene: .; V gene: TRBV5-4; clone size: .; J gene: TRBJ2-2; CDR3 DNA: TGTGCCAGCAGTAAAACGACGAACACCGGGGAGCTGTTTTTT; CDR3 protein: CASSKTTNTGELFF
D gene: .; V gene: TRBV6-5; clone size: .; J gene: TRBJ2-1; CDR3 DNA: TGTGCCAGCAGCCGCAGGGGATATGAGCAGTTCTTC; CDR3 protein: CASSRRGYEQFF
D gene: .; V gene: TRBV5-4; clone size: .; J gene: TRBJ2-1; CDR3 DNA: TGTGCCAGCAGCTTGGGGGCGGGCCCGTACAATGAGCAGTTCTTC; CDR3 protein: CASSLGAGPYNEQFF
D gene: TRBD1; V gene: TRBV6-5; clone size: .; J gene: TRBJ2-7; CDR3 DNA: TGTGCCAGCAGGCCCCGACAGGGAACAACCTACGAGCAGTACTTC; CDR3 protein: CASRPRQGTTYEQYF
D gene: .; V gene: TRBV7-9; clone size: once; J gene: TRBJ1-6; CDR3 DNA: TGTGCCAGCAGCTTATTAGAGAGGGCTGATTCACCCCTCCACTTT; CDR3 protein: CASSLLERADSPLHF
D gene: TRBD1; V gene: TRBV27; clone size: .; J gene: TRBJ1-6; CDR3 DNA: TGTGCCAGCAGTTTAGGGGATCACACAGGGGGGGGTAATTCACCCCTCCACTTT; CDR3 protein: CASSLGDHTGGGNSPLHF
D gene: TRBD2; V gene: TRBV4-2; clone size: .; J gene: TRBJ2-1; CDR3 DNA: TGTGCCAGCAGCCAAGCACTAGCGGGATATTACAATGAGCAGTTCTTC; CDR3 protein: CASSQALAGYYNEQFF
D gene: .; V gene: TRBV19; clone size: .; J gene: TRBJ2-5; CDR3 DNA: TGTGCCAGTAGTATCGCCATCGGTCTGTCGCAAGAGACCCAGTACTTC; CDR3 protein: CASSIAIGLSQETQYF
D gene: TRBD1; V gene: TRBV7-9; clone size: .; J gene: TRBJ1-2; CDR3 DNA: TGTGCCAGCGAAGGACAGGGAGGGACTGCCTACACCTTC; CDR3 protein: CASEGQGGTAYTF
D gene: .; V gene: TRBV7-9; clone size: .; J gene: TRBJ2-7; CDR3 DNA: TGTGCCAGCAGCTCTTATAGGCGTAACGCCTACGAGCAGTACTTC; CDR3 protein: CASSSYRRNAYEQYF
D gene: TRBD1; V gene: TRBV7-8; clone size: .; J gene: TRBJ2-5; CDR3 DNA: TGTGCCAGCAGCTTTCGACAGGGAGAGACCCAGTACTTC; CDR3 protein: CASSFRQGETQYF
D gene: .; V gene: TRBV12-5; clone size: few; J gene: TRBJ2-2; CDR3 DNA: TGTGCTAGTGGTTTGCGCCTCGGCAGGGCGGACACCGGGGAGCTGTTTTTT; CDR3 protein: CASGLRLGRADTGELFF
D gene: .; V gene: TRBV6-2/TRBV6-3; clone size: .; J gene: TRBJ2-7; CDR3 DNA: TGTGCCAGCAGTTACTCAAACCACCCCCGACAGCTAAGGCGCTACGAGCAGTACTTC; CDR3 protein: CASSYSNHPRQLRRYEQYF
D gene: .; V gene: TRBV7-8; clone size: .; J gene: TRBJ1-3; CDR3 DNA: TGTGCCAGCAGCTCTCCCCGCGACGGGACTCTCTCCCTTGGAAACACCATATATTTT; CDR3 protein: CASSSPRDGTLSLGNTIYF
D gene: .; V gene: TRBV2; clone size: .; J gene: TRBJ2-7; CDR3 DNA: TGTGCCAGCCTCACAGAAGTGGGGTACGAGCAGTACTTC; CDR3 protein: CASLTEVGYEQYF
D gene: .; V gene: TRBV7-9; clone size: .; J gene: TRBJ1-1; CDR3 DNA: TGTGCCAGCAGCTTCGGACATTCCCTGAACACTGAAGCTTTCTTT; CDR3 protein: CASSFGHSLNTEAFF
D gene: .; V gene: TRBV6-5; clone size: .; J gene: TRBJ1-1; CDR3 DNA: TGTGCCAGCAGGCGACAGGAGGGCACTGAAGCTTTCTTT; CDR3 protein: CASRRQEGTEAFF
D gene: TRBD1; V gene: TRBV6-5; clone size: .; J gene: TRBJ1-1; CDR3 DNA: TGTGCCAGCAGCTGGACAGGGTATGGCACTGAAGCTTTCTTT; CDR3 protein: CASSWTGYGTEAFF
D gene: .; V gene: TRBV4-1; clone size: .; J gene: TRBJ2-2; CDR3 DNA: TGCGCCAGCAATATGGGGGAAAACACCGGGGAGCTGTTTTTT; CDR3 protein: CASNMGENTGELFF
D gene: .; V gene: TRBV5-8; clone size: once; J gene: TRBJ2-3; CDR3 DNA: TGTGCCAGCAGCGACCCTCGAAGGACAGATACGCAGTATTTT; CDR3 protein: CASSDPRRTDTQYF
D gene: .; V gene: TRBV5-6; clone size: few; J gene: TRBJ1-6; CDR3 DNA: TGTGCCAGCAGTTTAGACTCGAGCTCCTATAATTCACCCCTCCACTTT; CDR3 protein: CASSLDSSSYNSPLHF
D gene: TRBD1; V gene: TRBV7-9; clone size: once; J gene: TRBJ1-1; CDR3 DNA: TGTGCCAGCAGCTTAGATGGGACAGTGAACACTGAAGCTTTCTTT; CDR3 protein: CASSLDGTVNTEAFF
D gene: .; V gene: TRBV7-9; clone size: .; J gene: TRBJ2-5; CDR3 DNA: TGTGCCAGCAGCTACTCAACTAGACAAGAGACCCAGTACTTC; CDR3 protein: CASSYSTRQETQYF
D gene: .; V gene: TRBV9; clone size: .; J gene: TRBJ2-7; CDR3 DNA: TGTGCCAGCTCAGAGGGCAGTCCACACGAGCAGTACTTC; CDR3 protein: CASSEGSPHEQYF
D gene: TRBD2; V gene: TRBV2; clone size: .; J gene: TRBJ2-3; CDR3 DNA: TGTGCCAGCACCCGGTTGACTAGCGGGGTAGATACGCAGTATTTT; CDR3 protein: CASTRLTSGVDTQYF
D gene: TRBD2; V gene: TRBV6-1; clone size: .; J gene: TRBJ2-7; CDR3 DNA: TGTGCCAGCAGTGGGGCCGCTAGCGGGGGGGCGTCCTACGAGCAGTACTTC; CDR3 protein: CASSGAASGGASYEQYF